These T cell receptor beta chains were read from a single sample in a study of cytomegalovirus exposure and HLA in healthy donors. Here immunoSEQ multiplex PCR was the method, and the copy in TCRdb shows in-frame clones only, minus some. The sample has under 150,000 clones, approximately 75% seen once. The sequencing sample was made of PBMCs. The receptors were gathered from a man aged 45 to 65 in good health and CMV-seropositive. Both conserved end residues are part of each CDR3. The D gene is left open where the match is weak. Size is stated for part of the rows, as once, few or many counts, or as a class when the clone is expanded.

CDR3nt,CDR3aa,d_gene,len,v_gene,j_gene,abundance
TGTGCCAGCAGAAGGGAGGGGATAGCTGAAGCTTTCTTT,CASRREGIAEAFF,NA,13,TRBV14,TRBJ1-1,NA
TGTGCCAGCAGCTTGAACCGACACACAGATACGCAGTATTTT,CASSLNRHTDTQYF,NA,14,TRBV7-7,TRBJ2-3,NA
TGTGCCAGCAGTTTGTTGGAGGGGCCCTATGGCCTGACTTTC,CASSLLEGPYGLTF,NA,14,TRBV27,TRBJ2-6,NA
TGTGCCAGCACCCCCGGGACAGCCAACACTGAAGCTTTCTTT,CASTPGTANTEAFF,TRBD1,14,TRBV7-9,TRBJ1-1,NA
TGTGCCAGCAGTGAAGAAACTAGCTACGAGCAGTACTTC,CASSEETSYEQYF,NA,13,TRBV6-1,TRBJ2-7,NA
TGTGCCACCTCTAGCGGGAGGGCCGGAGATACGCAGTATTTT,CATSSGRAGDTQYF,TRBD2,14,TRBV10-3,TRBJ2-3,few
TGTGCCAGCAGCTTTGTCGGGCAGGGCCGGGGGAATGAGCAGTTCTTC,CASSFVGQGRGNEQFF,NA,16,TRBV5-6,TRBJ2-1,once
TGTGCCAGCAGACGAGACAGGGTTGCTGGCTACACCTTC,CASRRDRVAGYTF,TRBD1,13,TRBV5-4,TRBJ1-2,NA
TGCGCCAGCAGCGTAACAGGGGACCGTAAACCGAACACTGAAGCTTTCTTT,CASSVTGDRKPNTEAFF,TRBD1,17,TRBV4-1,TRBJ1-1,NA
TGTGCCAGCGCTAGCGGGAGTGGATCCTACAATGAGCAGTTCTTC,CASASGSGSYNEQFF,TRBD2,15,TRBV18,TRBJ2-1,NA
TGTGCCAGCAGCTTTGACAGGGGGCTGCGTGAGACCCAGTACTTC,CASSFDRGLRETQYF,TRBD1,15,TRBV5-4,TRBJ2-5,NA
TGTGCCAGCAGTCACAGGGATGGCACCATATATTTT,CASSHRDGTIYF,NA,12,TRBV7-6,TRBJ1-3,once
TGTGCCAGTAGTATAACCAGCGGCAGCTCCTACAATGAGCAGTTCTTC,CASSITSGSSYNEQFF,NA,16,TRBV19,TRBJ2-1,NA
TGTGCCAGCAGCCCCGGGACAGGCCTTGGCTACACCTTC,CASSPGTGLGYTF,TRBD1,13,TRBV11-3,TRBJ1-2,NA
TGCGCCAGCAGCCAAGTTACAGGGATCTATAATTCACCCCTCCACTTT,CASSQVTGIYNSPLHF,NA,16,TRBV4-3,TRBJ1-6,few
TGTGCCAGCAGTTCCCTCCGGGACAGGGTAACGAATCAGCCCCAGCATTTT,CASSSLRDRVTNQPQHF,TRBD1,17,TRBV27,TRBJ1-5,NA
TGTGCCAGCAGCTTAGGGACAGCCACCGGGGAGCTGTTTTTT,CASSLGTATGELFF,NA,14,TRBV11-3,TRBJ2-2,NA
TGTGCCTCGGACAGTTACTACGAGCAGTACTTC,CASDSYYEQYF,NA,11,TRBV11-2,TRBJ2-7,NA
TGTGCTAGTGGTTTATCGGGGGATGATGAGCAGTTCTTC,CASGLSGDDEQFF,NA,13,TRBV12-5,TRBJ2-1,NA
TGCGCCAGCAGCGAAAATTGGGCAGGCGAGCAGTACTTC,CASSENWAGEQYF,NA,13,TRBV10-1,TRBJ2-7,NA
TGTGCCAGCAGCTTGGGGGGCCCTGGGGCCAACGTCCTGACTTTC,CASSLGGPGANVLTF,NA,15,TRBV5-4,TRBJ2-6,NA
TGTGCCAGCAGCTACGAGCCAGGGAGGACTGAAGCTTTCTTT,CASSYEPGRTEAFF,NA,14,TRBV5-6,TRBJ1-1,NA
TGTGCCAGCAGTTACTCGATCGGGGACAGGGTATACGAGCAGTACTTC,CASSYSIGDRVYEQYF,TRBD1,16,TRBV6-5,TRBJ2-7,NA
TGTGCCAGCAGTGATCGCGGAGATACGCAGTATTTT,CASSDRGDTQYF,NA,12,TRBV6-1,TRBJ2-3,NA
TGTGCCAGCTCAGCAATTTTAGTCCTATCCCACAATGAGCAGTTCTTC,CASSAILVLSHNEQFF,NA,16,TRBV18,TRBJ2-1,NA
TGTGCCAGCAGCCTCACAGGGTCGCAAGATCAGCCCCAGCATTTT,CASSLTGSQDQPQHF,NA,15,TRBV6-5,TRBJ1-5,NA
TGTGCCAGCAGCTCGGGACAGGGGCTAGAGCAGTACTTC,CASSSGQGLEQYF,TRBD1,13,TRBV6-1,TRBJ2-7,NA
TGCGCCAGCAGCTTGGAAGGGGGTGGCGAGCAGTACTTC,CASSLEGGGEQYF,NA,13,TRBV5-1,TRBJ2-7,NA
TGTGCCAGCAGCTTGAGGGGGACAGCTTTCTTT,CASSLRGTAFF,NA,11,TRBV5-6,TRBJ1-1,NA
TGTGCCAGTAGTATAGATGACACTTCGAACACTGAAGCTTTCTTT,CASSIDDTSNTEAFF,NA,15,TRBV19,TRBJ1-1,NA
TGCGCCAGCAGCCAAGGAGGGATAGCGGATAAGAATGAGCAGTTCTTC,CASSQGGIADKNEQFF,NA,16,TRBV4-1,TRBJ2-1,NA
TGTGCCAGCAGCGCCGACCGACAGGGGAACTATGGCTACACCTTC,CASSADRQGNYGYTF,TRBD1,15,TRBV7-2,TRBJ1-2,few
TGCGCCAGCAGCCAAGCTTGGCAGTATGATTCACCCCTCCACTTT,CASSQAWQYDSPLHF,NA,15,TRBV4-1,TRBJ1-6,NA
TGTGCCAGCAGCCAAGAGAGGATGAGGCCCCAGCATTTT,CASSQERMRPQHF,NA,13,TRBV4-2,TRBJ1-5,many
TGTGCCAGCTCGCCGTCGGGACAGGACCTTTTAAAGATTTACGAGCAGTACTTC,CASSPSGQDLLKIYEQYF,TRBD1,18,TRBV18,TRBJ2-7,NA
TGCGCCAGCAGTCACGTAACGGGGGGCACGGCTACAGGCACAGATACGCAGTATTTT,CASSHVTGGTATGTDTQYF,NA,19,TRBV5-1,TRBJ2-3,NA
TGTGCCAGCAGCTTCGGCAGCGGGGGCTCCTCATACGAGCAGTACTTC,CASSFGSGGSSYEQYF,TRBD2,16,TRBV5-4,TRBJ2-7,NA